This T cell receptor beta chain was retrieved from a study of blood T cell repertoires in COVID-19 (dated by TCRdb to the early 2020s). With respect to the entire study: The collaborator samples originated in the United States, Italy and Spain and spanned the acute and convalescent phases of COVID-19. The material from the prospective study consisted of cDNA or gDNA derived from T cells, B-cell-depleted T cells, or PBMCs. The dataset comprised deeply sampled blood TCRbeta repertoires from subjects exposed to, actively infected with, or recovered from COVID-19. The repertoires were released in a freely available public database intended as a resource for research on the immune response to SARS-CoV-2. Samples came from the ongoing ImmuneRACE study (first 160 participants) plus 1,254 subjects from 6 global collaborators. The sample metadata nearly always contained a de-identified subject ID, COVID-19 status, age in years and sex. Where available, HLA class I and class II types were obtained from metadata supplied by the sample provider rather than from assay-based typing. Paper-wide results and their limitations: The amount of clinical and demographic metadata varied by source and participant and was provided uncurated.

The V end loses 6 bases and the J end loses 3 bases, and a stretch of 15 bases separates them. The CDR3 spans 15 residues, from the cysteine through the phenylalanine. Only CDR3 DNA is held: 45 bases, read in frame from base 1. The CDR1 and CDR2 encoded by the germline V gene are MNHEY and SVGAGI. The immunoSEQ Assay, a bias-controlled multiplex PCR, was used to amplify TCRbeta CDR3 regions from genomic DNA. The study's own analysis went as follows. Nucleated cell counts per sample were estimated from amplification of reference gene primers within the assay. Sequence reads were collapsed and filtered to measure the absolute abundance of every unique TCRbeta CDR3 rearrangement. Productive Simpson clonality was computed per sample as the square root of Simpson's diversity index over productive rearrangements. As stored in TCRdb, this immuneACCESS dataset retains in-frame rearrangements with V and J assigned. A fraction of the clones does not appear; measured against another copy, unresolved V genes explain less than half of the discrepancy, and the remainder lacks a known reason. The DNA gave D and trimming, while V, J and clone size come from that table. The sample table shows about 170,000 clones, and approximately 87% are seen once. In total, the top ten clones hold approximately 11% of the sample.

One collaborating source in Seattle enrolled patients while the patients were actively infected and followed the patients over time throughout the course of disease. Collaborating institutions collected whole blood in K2EDTA tubes following their own protocols. For TCRbeta analysis, collaborator samples were shipped as frozen whole blood, as isolated PBMCs, or as DNA extracted from either sample type. This clone was seen a single time. What this receptor recognizes is not known. Per-base quality was not reported, and no clone a single base away is much larger than it. This clonotype was obtained from a woman in her fifties or sixties with COVID-19, enrolled during active disease. The material sequenced was peripheral blood. The chain links TRBV6-5 with TRBJ2-1; TRBD1 is a weak D gene call, 6 bases matching. This receptor carries the CDR3 CASRFDRWLYNEQFF. The DNA sequence is as follows: TGTGCCAGCAGGTTCGACAGGTGGCTCTACAATGAGCAGTTCTTC.